This T cell receptor (beta chain) originates from a study of T cell responses to AZD1222 COVID-19 vaccine. This table comes from immunoSEQ multiplex PCR, and its TCRdb copy is limited to in-frame clones, with some not included. This table has approximately 100,000 clones, 70% to 90% appearing once. Germline CDR1 is MNHEY and CDR2 is SMNVEV (reference sequence). This CDR3 region has 16 residues. Trimming cost V 3 bases and J 7 bases; bases outside gene matches: 6. The clonotype was recovered from an adult who received the AZD1222 COVID-19 vaccine. Sequenced here: peripheral blood, sampled 28 days after the second AZD1222 dose. The chain carries TRBV27 and TRBJ1-6; 10 nucleotides line up with TRBD1. CDR3 bases: TGTGCCAGCAGTTTCGACAGGGGGCTGGCAAATTCACCCCTCCACTTT. Protein: CASSFDRGLANSPLHF.